The sequence of this TCR beta chain was determined in a study of control samples from healthy donors and cancer patients (dated by TCRdb to the early 2020s). Note on this clone: Its antigen is not yet known. Base qualities are not at hand, and no much larger clone is one base apart.

CDR1 and CDR2 are read off the germline V gene (reference sequence) as SGHKS and YYEKEE. V is trimmed back by 6 bases and J by 5 bases, and the junction contains 12 bases that no gene match accounts for. Including cysteine and phenylalanine, the CDR3 has 17 amino acids. Solely the CDR3 DNA is kept, with 51 bases framed from the first base. Preparation of the library involved the immunoSEQ multiplex PCR assay. As stored in TCRdb, this immuneACCESS dataset retains in-frame rearrangements with V and J assigned. A fraction of the clones does not appear; measured against another copy, unresolved V genes explain less than half of the discrepancy, and the remainder lacks a known reason. The sample has about 100,000 clones on record, approximately 84% of them singletons. The ten most abundant clones make up about 20% of the sample.

The V and J genes are TRBV5-5 and TRBJ2-2, and TRBD1 matches 11 of the central bases. This receptor was taken from a woman aged 45-65 years in good health. Input material: blood. In nucleotide form, the sequence is TGTGCCAGCAACAATCCGGGGGACAGGGGGTCTACCGGGGAGCTGTTTTTT. The resulting protein is CASNNPGDRGSTGELFF.